A selection of T cell receptor beta chains follows, all from one sample in a study of a mutant IDH1 vaccine in newly diagnosed glioma. What these receptors recognize is not known. Sequenced by immunoSEQ multiplex PCR; TCRdb stores in-frame clones only, minus some. The sample carries about 82,000 clones, 70% to 90% recorded once. Source: PBMCs, taken from a glioma patient whose treatment included an IDH1 peptide vaccine. The source of these receptors is a man aged 25-45 years with glioma. Some clones in this sample may be carry-over from other donors' samples. The CDR3 runs from the conserved cysteine through the conserved F or W. D genes are given only for firm matches. A clone size is listed for some rows: how often the clone was seen (once, few, many), or a class if it is expanded.

J: TRBJ1-2; V: TRBV7-9; D: NA; size: NA; CDR3: CASSLALIGQHYGYTF; DNA: TGTGCCAGCAGCTTAGCGCTCATCGGACAGCACTATGGCTACACCTTC
J: TRBJ2-4; V: TRBV6-5; D: TRBD1; size: NA; CDR3: CASSYGQGIRDIQYF; DNA: TGTGCCAGCAGTTACGGACAGGGTATCAGGGACATTCAGTACTTC
J: TRBJ1-6; V: TRBV19; D: TRBD1; size: NA; CDR3: CASSIDLQGGSPLHF; DNA: TGTGCCAGTAGTATAGATCTCCAGGGGGGTTCACCCCTCCACTTT
J: TRBJ2-7; V: TRBV5-1; D: NA; size: NA; CDR3: CASSLDRSYEQYF; DNA: TGCGCCAGCAGCTTGGACAGATCCTACGAGCAGTACTTC
J: TRBJ1-1; V: TRBV7-2; D: NA; size: NA; CDR3: CASSLVGRRLTEAFF; DNA: TGTGCCAGCAGCTTAGTTGGCAGGAGGTTAACTGAAGCTTTCTTT
J: TRBJ2-2; V: TRBV18; D: NA; size: NA; CDR3: CASSPPLTSTLTGELFF; DNA: TGTGCCAGCTCACCACCCCTCACCAGCACTCTCACCGGGGAGCTGTTTTTT
J: TRBJ2-1; V: TRBV4-3; D: NA; size: NA; CDR3: CASSQDYSYNEQFF; DNA: TGCGCCAGCAGCCAAGACTACTCCTACAATGAGCAGTTCTTC
J: TRBJ1-5; V: TRBV4-1; D: NA; size: NA; CDR3: CASSQEGAQPQHF; DNA: TGCGCCAGCAGCCAAGAGGGGGCGCAGCCCCAGCATTTT
J: TRBJ1-2; V: TRBV7-6; D: NA; size: NA; CDR3: CASSLGGSRGGYTF; DNA: TGTGCCAGCAGCCTCGGGGGGAGTCGAGGTGGCTACACCTTC
J: TRBJ2-7; V: TRBV5-6; D: NA; size: NA; CDR3: CASSFRTAREQYF; DNA: TGTGCCAGCAGCTTCAGAACAGCTAGGGAGCAGTACTTC
J: TRBJ1-3; V: TRBV2; D: NA; size: NA; CDR3: CASSEALGLGNTIYF; DNA: TGTGCCAGCAGTGAAGCGCTGGGATTGGGAAACACCATATATTTT
J: TRBJ2-1; V: TRBV19; D: NA; size: NA; CDR3: CASRGGTEIGNEQFF; DNA: TGTGCCAGTAGGGGGGGGACAGAAATAGGCAATGAGCAGTTCTTC
J: TRBJ2-1; V: TRBV5-5; D: NA; size: NA; CDR3: CASSLVGTPTYNEQFF; DNA: TGTGCCAGCAGCTTGGTCGGGACACCTACCTACAATGAGCAGTTCTTC
J: TRBJ2-5; V: TRBV18; D: TRBD2; size: few; CDR3: CASTTYSGGQETQYF; DNA: TGTGCCAGCACCACCTATAGCGGGGGTCAAGAGACCCAGTACTTC
J: TRBJ2-3; V: TRBV7-7; D: TRBD2; size: NA; CDR3: CASSPKVGGTDTQYF; DNA: TGTGCCAGCAGCCCAAAGGTGGGGGGGACAGATACGCAGTATTTT
J: TRBJ2-1; V: TRBV4-1; D: NA; size: few; CDR3: CASSRILNNEQFF; DNA: TGCGCCAGCAGCCGGATCCTCAACAATGAGCAGTTCTTC
J: TRBJ2-7; V: TRBV7-2; D: TRBD2; size: NA; CDR3: CASSLGGGSYEQYF; DNA: TGTGCCAGCAGCCTCGGGGGGGGCAGCTACGAGCAGTACTTC
J: TRBJ2-7; V: TRBV7-9; D: TRBD2; size: NA; CDR3: CASSPLGGRASDEQYF; DNA: TGTGCCAGCAGCCCTTTGGGCGGGAGGGCATCAGACGAGCAGTACTTC
J: TRBJ2-5; V: TRBV5-5; D: NA; size: NA; CDR3: CASSLAGRPQETQYF; DNA: TGTGCCAGCAGCTTGGCCGGACGTCCACAAGAGACCCAGTACTTC
J: TRBJ1-3; V: TRBV27; D: TRBD1; size: NA; CDR3: CASSPQGASGNTIYF; DNA: TGTGCCAGCAGTCCACAGGGGGCGTCGGGAAACACCATATATTTT
J: TRBJ2-5; V: TRBV6-1; D: TRBD2; size: once; CDR3: CASSENSGGETQYF; DNA: TGTGCCAGCAGTGAAAATTCGGGAGGGGAGACCCAGTACTTC
J: TRBJ1-4; V: TRBV11-2; D: NA; size: once; CDR3: CASSLTTNEKLFF; DNA: TGTGCCAGCAGCTTAACAACTAATGAAAAACTGTTTTTT
J: TRBJ2-6; V: TRBV10-3; D: TRBD1; size: NA; CDR3: CAIRGTGDPGANVLTF; DNA: TGTGCCATCAGAGGGACAGGGGACCCGGGGGCCAACGTCCTGACTTTC
J: TRBJ2-1; V: TRBV19; D: NA; size: NA; CDR3: CASSAEAYNEQFF; DNA: TGTGCCAGTAGCGCGGAAGCCTACAATGAGCAGTTCTTC
J: TRBJ1-5; V: TRBV27; D: NA; size: NA; CDR3: CASSSQGQPQHF; DNA: TGTGCCAGCAGTTCTCAGGGTCAGCCCCAGCATTTT
J: TRBJ1-1; V: TRBV14; D: NA; size: few; CDR3: CASSLQGNTEAFF; DNA: TGTGCCAGCAGCCTACAGGGTAACACTGAAGCTTTCTTT
J: TRBJ1-1; V: TRBV7-5; D: NA; size: NA; CDR3: CVRTFLPALGQGPYEAFF; DNA: TGTGTCAGAACCTTCCTGCCAGCCCTGGGACAGGGGCCGTATGAAGCTTTCTTT
J: TRBJ2-2; V: TRBV4-1; D: NA; size: NA; CDR3: CASSQLPVGAENTGELFF; DNA: TGCGCCAGCAGCCAACTCCCCGTGGGTGCGGAGAATACCGGGGAGCTGTTTTTT
J: TRBJ1-6; V: TRBV5-4; D: TRBD1; size: NA; CDR3: CASSTRDRGNNSPLHF; DNA: TGTGCCAGCAGCACCCGGGACAGAGGGAATAATTCACCCCTCCACTTT
J: TRBJ1-1; V: TRBV7-2; D: NA; size: NA; CDR3: CASSSYSGVGTEAFF; DNA: TGTGCCAGCAGCTCCTATTCCGGGGTCGGGACTGAAGCTTTCTTT
J: TRBJ1-6; V: TRBV30; D: NA; size: NA; CDR3: CAWTLFKDSPLHF; DNA: TGTGCCTGGACACTCTTCAAAGATTCACCCCTCCACTTT
J: TRBJ2-1; V: TRBV7-6; D: TRBD2; size: NA; CDR3: CASALAGLNEQFF; DNA: TGTGCCAGCGCCCTAGCGGGTCTTAATGAGCAGTTCTTC
J: TRBJ2-2; V: TRBV29-1; D: NA; size: NA; CDR3: CSVARNANTGELFF; DNA: TGCAGCGTTGCGCGGAACGCGAACACCGGGGAGCTGTTTTTT
J: TRBJ2-1; V: TRBV2; D: TRBD1; size: NA; CDR3: CASSAWTGAHYNEQFF; DNA: TGTGCCAGCAGTGCCTGGACAGGGGCCCACTACAATGAGCAGTTCTTC
J: TRBJ1-1; V: TRBV2; D: NA; size: NA; CDR3: CASSELGVLTPKGEAFF; DNA: TGTGCCAGCAGTGAATTGGGCGTATTAACGCCTAAGGGGGAAGCTTTCTTT
J: TRBJ1-1; V: TRBV5-1; D: TRBD1; size: few; CDR3: CASGQGQTNTEAFF; DNA: TGCGCCAGCGGACAGGGACAGACAAACACTGAAGCTTTCTTT
J: TRBJ1-1; V: TRBV28; D: TRBD1; size: NA; CDR3: CASRSGGQPEAFF; DNA: TGTGCCAGCCGGTCAGGGGGGCAGCCTGAAGCTTTCTTT
J: TRBJ1-6; V: TRBV13; D: NA; size: NA; CDR3: CASSLASHAGGDSPLHF; DNA: TGTGCCAGCAGCTTAGCGAGTCACGCCGGGGGTGATTCACCCCTCCACTTT
J: TRBJ2-7; V: TRBV1; D: NA; size: NA; CDR3: CTSSQDLSGRARHEQYF; DNA: TGCACCAGCAGCCAAGATTTGAGCGGGAGGGCCCGCCACGAGCAGTACTTC
J: TRBJ2-7; V: TRBV28; D: NA; size: NA; CDR3: CASSLGLLYEQYF; DNA: TGTGCCAGCAGTTTGGGACTTCTCTACGAGCAGTACTTC
J: TRBJ1-1; V: TRBV2; D: NA; size: few; CDR3: CASSERIMNTEAFF; DNA: TGTGCCAGCAGTGAACGCATCATGAACACTGAAGCTTTCTTT